Detailed here is one TCR beta chain. This sample was included in a study of T cell responses to AZD1222 COVID-19 vaccine. Assay used: immunoSEQ multiplex PCR; TCRdb lists only in-frame clones, some missing. The sample yields about 120,000 clones, 86% seen once. The CDR3 is 15 residues long. Trimming stripped 1 base from V and 3 bases from J, with 9 bases between. Germline values: CDR1 MGHDK, CDR2 SYGVNS. The source is an adult in good health. The chain has TRBV25-1 and TRBJ1-4, with D unclear. This sample comprised peripheral blood, obtained on day 0 of AZD1222 vaccination. This CDR3 is CASSEFRGSNEKLFF. CDR3 bases: TGTGCCAGCAGTGAATTCCGGGGTTCTAATGAAAAACTGTTTTTT.